The 8 T cell receptor beta chains listed next were all sequenced from one sample in a study of beta chain features in type 1 diabetes. Whole-study findings and limits: Within each of all four CD4+ subsets, Type 1 diabetes patients had TCRB CDR3s that were moderately but significantly shorter.

Expressed TCRB transcripts were sequenced after all isolated RNA was converted to cDNA. Libraries were prepared by immunoSEQ multiplex PCR; TCRdb keeps only in-frame clonotypes and omits some of them. Among about 650,000 clones listed, around 12% were seen once. No antigen has been assigned to these receptors. The specimen sequenced was naive CD4+ T cells from blood. The source of these receptors is a man younger than 40 with type 1 diabetes.

This rearrangement joins TRBV4-2 to TRBJ2-3; 10 nucleotides line up with TRBD1. The CDR3 is 17 amino acids. CDR1 LGHNA and CDR2 YNFKEQ come from the germline V gene. V lost 0 bases and J lost 7; bases outside the gene matches: 10. As DNA, the CDR3 is TGTGCCAGCAGCCAAGATCTAAGAGACAGGGGGCCATATACGCAGTATTTT. This translates into CASSQDLRDRGPYTQYF.

The genes are TRBV14 and TRBJ1-1; D is undetermined. CDR1 and CDR2 from the germline V gene are SGHDN and FVKESK. This CDR3 region has 12 residues. Trimming cost V 0 bases and J 3 bases, with 2 bases left between them. CDR3: CASSQEYTEAFF. The CDR3 region has the DNA TGTGCCAGCAGCCAAGAATACACTGAAGCTTTCTTT.

This clone was seen a handful of times. V gene TRBV28 combines with J gene TRBJ2-2; no reliable D call. V was clipped by 2 bases and J by 2 bases, with 6 bases between them. The germline V gene has CDR1 MDHEN and CDR2 SYDVKM. CDR3 size: 14 residues. CDR3 amino acids: CASSLVGNTGELFF. CDR3 coding DNA: TGTGCCAGCAGTTTAGTCGGAAACACCGGGGAGCTGTTTTTT.

This clone was found once. The chain links TRBV7-3 to TRBJ2-1; D might be TRBD1 (6 bases). From germline, CDR1 is SGHTA and CDR2 FQGTGA. The CDR3 totals 16 residues. V was shortened by 0 bases and J by 4 bases, with 13 bases between the two germline ends. As DNA, the CDR3 is TGTGCCAGCAGCTTAACGGGGGACACATTTTACAATGAGCAGTTCTTC. Translating gives CASSLTGDTFYNEQFF.

The chain links TRBV7-2 to TRBJ1-2; 10 bases line up with TRBD1. Trimming took 4 bases from V and 9 from J; bases not matched to a gene: 8. CDR1 and CDR2 (germline): SGHTA, FQGNSA. CDR3 length equals 14 residues. CDR3 nucleotide sequence: TGTGCCAGCAGCTCCGGGACAGGGGTGTCCAGCTACACCTTC. This codes for CASSSGTGVSSYTF.

This chain connects TRBV6-4 to TRBJ2-5; TRBD2 matches 8 bases. This CDR3 has 12 amino acids. After removal of 9 bases from V and 5 bases from J, the junction contained 5 bases not matched to a gene. Germline lookup yields CDR1 MRHNA and CDR2 SNTAGT. The CDR3 DNA reads TGTGCCAGTCTCGGGGGGGCGGAGACCCAGTACTTC. This sequence encodes CASLGGAETQYF.

This chain joins TRBV9 and TRBJ2-5; 9 bases match TRBD2. Trimming took 0 bases from V and 0 from J; bases not matched to a gene: 9. The CDR3 spans 18 residues. In germline, CDR1 is SGDLS, CDR2 YYNGEE. CDR3 region: CASSVATGSGGHQETQYF. As DNA, the CDR3 is TGTGCCAGCAGCGTAGCTACAGGTAGCGGGGGCCACCAAGAGACCCAGTACTTC.

V is TRBV4-2 and J is TRBJ1-1; no clear D gene. The germline V gene has CDR1 LGHNA and CDR2 YNFKEQ. Trimming removed 1 base at V and 0 bases at J, with 6 bases between. The CDR3 is made up of 14 amino acids. The DNA of the CDR3 is TGTGCCAGCAGCCAAGCCGCGGTGAACACTGAAGCTTTCTTT. Translating gives CASSQAAVNTEAFF.